The rows below give T cell receptor beta chains drawn from one sample of a study of technical replicates of blood from a few donors. TCRdb keeps only in-frame clones here, not all; method: immunoSEQ multiplex PCR. Among fewer than 85,000 clones, 96% were seen once, and the ten largest hold 0.31%. Sample: T cells isolated from PBMCs. These receptors originate from a human donor in good health. CDR3s include the opening cysteine and the closing phenylalanine or tryptophan. A D gene is named only where the DNA matches it firmly. A row's size may be missing; if present it is once, few, many or a size class.

>TRBV29-1|TRBD1|-|TRBJ1-5
CSVGGQSNQPQHF
TGCAGCGTTGGGGGACAGAGCAATCAGCCCCAGCATTTT
>TRBV10-2|-|once|TRBJ2-3
CASSHPLRQDPDTQYF
TGCGCCAGCAGTCATCCCCTTCGACAGGATCCAGATACGCAGTATTTT
>TRBV11-2|-|-|TRBJ1-5
CASSLGTGNQPQHF
TGTGCCAGCAGCTTAGGGACAGGCAATCAGCCCCAGCATTTT
>TRBV6-5|-|-|TRBJ1-1
CASSYSEGNTEAFF
TGTGCCAGCAGTTACTCGGAGGGGAACACTGAAGCTTTCTTT
>TRBV5-1|-|-|TRBJ2-7
CASSLDSRYEQYF
TGCGCCAGCAGCTTGGACAGTCGCTACGAGCAGTACTTC
>TRBV27|-|-|TRBJ2-5
CASSLSLQGRETQYF
TGTGCCAGCAGTTTAAGCCTACAGGGTAGGGAGACCCAGTACTTC
>TRBV13|-|-|TRBJ2-1
CASSLEGDGLYNEQFF
TGTGCCAGCAGCTTAGAGGGGGACGGCCTCTACAATGAGCAGTTCTTC
>TRBV29-1|TRBD1|few|TRBJ1-1
CSVGQGNTEAFF
TGCAGCGTGGGACAGGGAAACACTGAAGCTTTCTTT
>TRBV2|-|-|TRBJ1-2
CASSDRGLDYGYTF
TGTGCCAGCAGTGATAGAGGGTTGGACTATGGCTACACCTTC
>TRBV9|-|-|TRBJ1-3
CASTDGVAAGNTIYF
TGTGCCAGCACTGACGGAGTGGCCGCTGGAAACACCATATATTTT
>TRBV23-1|-|-|TRBJ2-7
CASSLRRGYEQYF
TGCGCCAGCAGTCTCCGAAGGGGCTACGAGCAGTACTTC
>TRBV13|-|-|TRBJ2-1
CASDPAPGEQFF
TGTGCCAGCGATCCAGCGCCAGGGGAGCAGTTCTTC
>TRBV6-1|-|-|TRBJ2-1
CASSATSVNEQFF
TGTGCCAGCAGTGCGACAAGTGTGAATGAGCAGTTCTTC
>TRBV7-8|-|-|TRBJ2-7
CASTPTTGFTYEQYF
TGTGCCAGCACCCCTACTACCGGGTTCACCTACGAGCAGTACTTC